This T cell receptor beta chain was recovered during a study of memory CD4+ T cells and cytomegalovirus serostatus. Study overall: Of the healthy Belgian adults, several were CMV seropositive and about two dozen seronegative. Study results and limitations: Suggested: most of the CMV-linked TCR signature lies in CD4+ memory cells. Repertoires predicted CMV serostatus with median bootstrapped AUC of approximately 0.94.

The sort gate was single viable CD3+CD4+CD8-CD45RO+ cells for memory CD4+ T cells. Total CD4+ T cells were enriched by CD4 positive selection. This clone was recorded only once. Its cognate antigen is unknown. The CDR3 loop spans 13 amino acids. The V gene lost 6 bases and the J gene lost 6 bases, with 14 bases spanning the gap. Germline V gene sequence: CDR1 LNHNV, CDR2 YYDKDF (reference sequence). Profiled with immunoSEQ multiplex PCR; TCRdb holds only in-frame clones, not every one. The sample lists about 56,000 clones; around 80% were seen once. The chain is built from TRBV15 and TRBJ2-5, with D tentatively TRBD1 or TRBD2 (5 bases each). What was sequenced was memory CD4+ T cells from blood. This clonotype originated in an adult in good health and CMV-seronegative. The CDR3 bases are TGTGCCACCAGTAGGACAAACGGGAAGACCCAGTACTTC. Its protein product is CATSRTNGKTQYF.